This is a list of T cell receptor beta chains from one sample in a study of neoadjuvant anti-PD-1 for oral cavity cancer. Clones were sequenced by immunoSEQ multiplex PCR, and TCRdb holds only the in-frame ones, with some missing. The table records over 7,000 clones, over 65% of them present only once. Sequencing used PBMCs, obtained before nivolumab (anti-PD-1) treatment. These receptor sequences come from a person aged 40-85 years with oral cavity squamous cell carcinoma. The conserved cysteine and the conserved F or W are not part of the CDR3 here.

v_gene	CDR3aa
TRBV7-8	ASSLWGQPEVDYGYT
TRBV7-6	ASSPGGSEAF
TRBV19	ASSFLGTEAF
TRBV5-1	ASSFAGGGNQPQH
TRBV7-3	ASSIEPGPNTEAF
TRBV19	ASSIMGLAVNNEQF
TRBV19	ASSIARLGGSNQPQH
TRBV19	ASSIYSSYNEQF
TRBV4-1	ASSQARSNEQF
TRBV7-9	ASSSRDRGSGNTIY
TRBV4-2	ASSQVTSGGLDLNTGELF
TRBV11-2	ASSRGNTNEQF
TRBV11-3	ASSLGSGANVLT
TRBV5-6	ASSLAAAQPQH